These 5 T cell receptor beta chains came from one sample sequenced in a study of shared clonotypes between healthy human individuals (TCRdb year 2020). Library preparation used the immunoSEQ multiplex PCR assay. In its TCRdb copy, this immuneACCESS table keeps in-frame sequences only and misses some clones. Where compared with another copy, unresolved V genes explain less than half of these, and the others have no known cause. This sample holds 450,000 to 500,000 clones; around 80% were observed only once. Approximately 12% of the sample lies in the top ten. The sequenced material came from PBMCs. These receptors all come from a woman aged 40-49 years in good health. Some clones in this sample may be carry-over from other donors' samples.

The genes are TRBV9 and TRBJ1-2; 8 bases are a match to TRBD1. V shed 4 bases and J 6 bases; nucleotides not matched to a gene: 11. Germline CDR1 is SGDLS and CDR2 is YYNGEE. The CDR3 sequence is 15 residues long. The CDR3 region is CASSPHSSGGHGYTF. DNA for the CDR3: TGTGCCAGCAGCCCGCATTCATCAGGGGGCCATGGCTACACCTTC.

The chain employs TRBV7-9 and TRBJ2-5; 7 bases match TRBD2. CDR1 and CDR2 from the germline V gene are SEHNR and FQNEAQ (reference sequence). Trimming cost V 6 bases and J 4 bases; bases outside gene matches: 5. The CDR3 covers 13 residues. CDR3 bases: TGTGCCAGCAGTTATACGGGGGGAGAGACCCAGTACTTC. As protein: CASSYTGGETQYF.

This chain links TRBV30 with TRBJ2-3, with 8 bases matching TRBD1. CDR1 and CDR2 (germline): GTSNPN, SVGIG (reference sequence). V dropped 5 bases and J dropped 7; count of bases not matched to a gene: 11. The CDR3 contains 14 residues. The CDR3 loop is CAWGWQGAPYTQYF. The CDR3, as DNA: TGTGCCTGGGGGTGGCAGGGGGCGCCGTATACGCAGTATTTT.

The rearrangement uses TRBV9 and TRBJ2-1, with 8 bases aligning to TRBD2. In germline, CDR1 is SGDLS, CDR2 YYNGEE. Losses at the gene ends were 0 bases for V and 0 bases for J; bases not matched to a gene: 2. The CDR3 sequence is 16 residues long. CDR3 bases: TGTGCCAGCAGCGTAGGTAGCGGGAACTCCTACAATGAGCAGTTCTTC. Protein product: CASSVGSGNSYNEQFF.

The chain couples TRBV6-4 to TRBJ2-1; TRBD2 matches 12 bases. V was pared by 4 bases and J by 6 bases, with 4 bases of the junction left unmatched. The V gene's germline CDR1 is MRHNA and CDR2 SNTAGT. The CDR3 length is 15 residues. The CDR3 coding sequence is TGTGCCAGCAGTGCCCTAGCGGGGGGGTCCAATGAGCAGTTCTTC. Its translation is CASSALAGGSNEQFF.